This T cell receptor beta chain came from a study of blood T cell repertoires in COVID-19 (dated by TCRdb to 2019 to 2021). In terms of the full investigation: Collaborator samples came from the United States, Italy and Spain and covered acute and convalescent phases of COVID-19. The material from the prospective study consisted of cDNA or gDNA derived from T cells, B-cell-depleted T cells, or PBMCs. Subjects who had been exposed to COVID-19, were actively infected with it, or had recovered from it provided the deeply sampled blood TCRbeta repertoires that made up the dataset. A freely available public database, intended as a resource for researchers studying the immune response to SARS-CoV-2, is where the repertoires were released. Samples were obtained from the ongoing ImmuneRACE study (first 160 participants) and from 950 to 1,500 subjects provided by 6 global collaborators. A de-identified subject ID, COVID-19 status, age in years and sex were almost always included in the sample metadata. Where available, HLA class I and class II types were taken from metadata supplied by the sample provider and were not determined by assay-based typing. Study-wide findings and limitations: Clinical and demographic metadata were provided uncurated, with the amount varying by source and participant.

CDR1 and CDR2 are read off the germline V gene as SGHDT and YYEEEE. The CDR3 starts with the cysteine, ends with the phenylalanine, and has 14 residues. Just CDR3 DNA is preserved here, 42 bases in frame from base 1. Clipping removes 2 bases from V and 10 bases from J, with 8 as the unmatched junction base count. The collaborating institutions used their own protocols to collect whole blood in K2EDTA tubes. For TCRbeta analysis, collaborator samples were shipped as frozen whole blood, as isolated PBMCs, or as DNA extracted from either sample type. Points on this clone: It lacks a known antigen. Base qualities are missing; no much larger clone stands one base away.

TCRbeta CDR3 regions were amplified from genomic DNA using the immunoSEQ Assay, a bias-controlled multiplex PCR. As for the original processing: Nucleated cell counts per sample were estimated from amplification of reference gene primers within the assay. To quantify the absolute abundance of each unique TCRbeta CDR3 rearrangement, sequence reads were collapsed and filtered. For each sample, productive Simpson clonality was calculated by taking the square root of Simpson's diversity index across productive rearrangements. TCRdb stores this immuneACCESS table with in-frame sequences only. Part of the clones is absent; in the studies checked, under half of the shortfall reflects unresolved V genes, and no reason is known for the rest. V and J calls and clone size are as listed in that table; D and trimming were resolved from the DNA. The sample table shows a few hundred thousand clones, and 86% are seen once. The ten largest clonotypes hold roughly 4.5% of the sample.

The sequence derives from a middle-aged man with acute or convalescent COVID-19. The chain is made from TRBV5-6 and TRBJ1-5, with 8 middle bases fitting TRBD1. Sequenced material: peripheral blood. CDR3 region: CASSFSGQAGPQHF. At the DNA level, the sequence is TGTGCCAGCAGCTTTTCGGGACAGGCGGGCCCCCAGCATTTT.